This section outlines one T cell receptor beta chain sequence together with its context. The antigen is undetermined. Researchers ran the assay at a deep level. Produced via immunoSEQ multiplex PCR; TCRdb's table is partial and in-frame only. The sample shows over a million clones, roughly 96% of them seen only once. From germline, CDR1 is SNHLY and CDR2 FYNNEI. CDR3 length equals 11 residues. Trimming left V 7 bases short and J 9 bases short, with 13 bases between. This specimen comes from a study of shared clonotypes between healthy human individuals. Overall study: Three CD4 naive, three CD4 memory, two CD8 naive and one CD8 memory plate were used per donor. General study findings and limits: Non-shared clonotypes had lower generation probabilities than clonotypes shared by all four sorted-subset donors. The researchers took only blood, and tissue repertoires probably look different.

The rearrangement uses TRBV2 and TRBJ2-7; D might be TRBD1 (5 bases). The sequenced sample was naive CD4+ T cells sorted from blood. Subset defined: CD45RA+ positively selected. This TCR derives from a man aged 25-45 years in good health. CDR3 amino acids: CASNIPRGQYF. CDR3 sequence (DNA): TGTGCCAGCAACATCCCTAGGGGGCAGTACTTC.